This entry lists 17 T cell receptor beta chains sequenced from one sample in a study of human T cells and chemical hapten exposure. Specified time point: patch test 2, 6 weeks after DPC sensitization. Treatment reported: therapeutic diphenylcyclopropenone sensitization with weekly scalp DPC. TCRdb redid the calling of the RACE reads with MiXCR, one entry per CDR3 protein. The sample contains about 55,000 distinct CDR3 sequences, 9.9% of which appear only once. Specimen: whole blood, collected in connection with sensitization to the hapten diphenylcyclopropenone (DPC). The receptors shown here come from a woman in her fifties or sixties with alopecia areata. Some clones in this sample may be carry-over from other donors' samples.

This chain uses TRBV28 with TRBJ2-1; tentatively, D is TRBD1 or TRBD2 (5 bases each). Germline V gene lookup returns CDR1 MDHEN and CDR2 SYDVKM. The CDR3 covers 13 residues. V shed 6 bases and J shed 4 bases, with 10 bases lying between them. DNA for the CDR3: TGTGCCAGCAGGACTGGGGGTTACAATGAGCAGTTCTTC. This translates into CASRTGGYNEQFF.

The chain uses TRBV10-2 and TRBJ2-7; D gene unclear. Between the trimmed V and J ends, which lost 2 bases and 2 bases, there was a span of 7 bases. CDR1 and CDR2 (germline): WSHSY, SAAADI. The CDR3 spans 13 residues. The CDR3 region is CASSEGAAYEQYF. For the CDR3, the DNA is TGCGCCAGCAGTGAGGGTGCTGCCTACGAGCAGTACTTC.

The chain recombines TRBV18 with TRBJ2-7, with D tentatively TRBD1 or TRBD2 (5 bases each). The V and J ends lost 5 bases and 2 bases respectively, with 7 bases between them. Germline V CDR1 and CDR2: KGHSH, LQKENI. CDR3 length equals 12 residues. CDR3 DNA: TGTGCCAGCTCATCGGGACCCTACGAGCAGTACTTC. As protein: CASSSGPYEQYF.

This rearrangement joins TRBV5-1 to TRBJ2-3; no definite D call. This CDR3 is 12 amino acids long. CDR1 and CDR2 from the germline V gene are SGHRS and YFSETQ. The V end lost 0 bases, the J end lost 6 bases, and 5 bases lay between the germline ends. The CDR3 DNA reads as TGCGCCAGCAGCTTGGTACGGGATACGCAGTATTTT. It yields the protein CASSLVRDTQYF.

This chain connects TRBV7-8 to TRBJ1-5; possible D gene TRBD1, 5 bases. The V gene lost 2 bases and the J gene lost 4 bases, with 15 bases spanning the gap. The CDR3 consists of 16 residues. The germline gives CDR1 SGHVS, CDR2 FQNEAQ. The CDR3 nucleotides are TGTGCCAGCAGCTTATTGGCCGGGGGGGTAAATCAGCCCCAGCATTTT. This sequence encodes CASSLLAGGVNQPQHF.

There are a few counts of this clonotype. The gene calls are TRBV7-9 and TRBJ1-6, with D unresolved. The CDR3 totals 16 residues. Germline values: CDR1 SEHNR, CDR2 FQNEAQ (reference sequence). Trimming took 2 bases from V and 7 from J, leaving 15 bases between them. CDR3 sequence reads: CASSLRYKGTNSPLHF. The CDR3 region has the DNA TGTGCCAGCAGCTTACGTTACAAAGGAACAAATTCACCCCTCCACTTT.

CDR3 in amino acids: CASSQTSGSRNEQFF. The CDR3 DNA sequence: TGTGCCAGCAGCCAAACTAGCGGGAGTAGGAATGAGCAGTTCTTC. The chain uses TRBV4-2 and TRBJ2-1; 11 nucleotides agree with TRBD2. The germline gives CDR1 LGHNA, CDR2 YNFKEQ. The V gene end was trimmed by 2 bases and the J gene end by 7 bases; junction bases not matched to a gene: 4. The CDR3 extends over 15 amino acids.

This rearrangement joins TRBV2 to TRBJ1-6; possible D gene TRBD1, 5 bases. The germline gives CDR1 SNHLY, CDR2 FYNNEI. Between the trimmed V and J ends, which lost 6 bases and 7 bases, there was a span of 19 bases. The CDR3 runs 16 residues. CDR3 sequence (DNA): TGTGCCAGCAGAAGACAGACTACCCAAAAAAATTCACCCCTCCACTTT. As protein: CASRRQTTQKNSPLHF.

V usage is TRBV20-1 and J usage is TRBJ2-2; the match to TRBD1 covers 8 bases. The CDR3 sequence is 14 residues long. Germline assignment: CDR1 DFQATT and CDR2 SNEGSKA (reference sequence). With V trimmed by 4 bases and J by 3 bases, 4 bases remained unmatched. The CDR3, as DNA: TGCAGTGCTACAGGGGGCGCGTACACCGGGGAGCTGTTTTTT. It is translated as CSATGGAYTGELFF.

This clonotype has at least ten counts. CDR3: CASSSPPWGNEQYF. The CDR3 DNA is TGTGCCAGCAGTTCGCCTCCCTGGGGCAACGAGCAGTACTTC. This chain links TRBV28 with TRBJ2-7, with D possibly TRBD1 on 5 matching bases. Per germline, CDR1 MDHEN and CDR2 SYDVKM. The CDR3 is 14 residues long. With 4 bases removed from V and 5 bases from J, the gap between germline ends came to 15 bases.

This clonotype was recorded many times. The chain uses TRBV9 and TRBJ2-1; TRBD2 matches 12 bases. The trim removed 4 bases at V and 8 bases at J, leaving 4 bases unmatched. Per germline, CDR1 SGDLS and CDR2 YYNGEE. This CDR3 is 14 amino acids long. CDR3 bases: TGTGCCAGCAGCTATGGACTAGCGGGATATGAGCAGTTCTTC. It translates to CASSYGLAGYEQFF.

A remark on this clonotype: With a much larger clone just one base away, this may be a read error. CDR3 coding DNA: TGTGTCAGCACCCAGGCGGGGCAGGGGCGGTCTGGAAACACCATATATTTT. It yields the protein CVSTQAGQGRSGNTIYF. The rearrangement links TRBV28 to TRBJ1-3; TRBD1 is a possible D gene (6 bases). The CDR3 is made up of 17 amino acids. CDR1 MDHEN and CDR2 SYDVKM come from the germline V gene.

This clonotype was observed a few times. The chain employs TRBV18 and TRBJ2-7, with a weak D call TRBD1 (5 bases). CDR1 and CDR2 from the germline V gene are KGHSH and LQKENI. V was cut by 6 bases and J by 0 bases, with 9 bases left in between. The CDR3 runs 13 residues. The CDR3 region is CASSNQGSYEQYF. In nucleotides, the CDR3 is TGTGCCAGCTCCAACCAGGGCTCCTACGAGCAGTACTTC.

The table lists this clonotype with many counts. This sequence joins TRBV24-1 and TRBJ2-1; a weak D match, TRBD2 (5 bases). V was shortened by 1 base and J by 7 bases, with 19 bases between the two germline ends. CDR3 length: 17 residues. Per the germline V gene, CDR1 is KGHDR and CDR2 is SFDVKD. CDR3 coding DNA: TGTGCCACCAGTGATTTCGTGGCAGGCGGTCGGGGAAATGAGCAGTTCTTC. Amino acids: CATSDFVAGGRGNEQFF.

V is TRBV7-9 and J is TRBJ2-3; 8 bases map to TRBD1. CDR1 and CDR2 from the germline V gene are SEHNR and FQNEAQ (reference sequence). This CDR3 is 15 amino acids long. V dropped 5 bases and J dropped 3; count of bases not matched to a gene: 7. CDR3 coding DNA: TGTGCCAGCAGCACCGGACAGGGCGTTACAGATACGCAGTATTTT. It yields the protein CASSTGQGVTDTQYF.

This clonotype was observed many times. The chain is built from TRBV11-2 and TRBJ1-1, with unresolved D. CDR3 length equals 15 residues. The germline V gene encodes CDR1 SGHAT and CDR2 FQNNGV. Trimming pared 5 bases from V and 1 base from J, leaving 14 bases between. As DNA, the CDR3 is TGTGCCAGCAGCCTTGGACCGATACAGAACACTGAAGCTTTCTTT. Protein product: CASSLGPIQNTEAFF. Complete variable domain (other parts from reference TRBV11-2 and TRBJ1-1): EAGVAQSPRYKIIEKRQSVAFWCNPISGHATLYWYQQILGQGPKLLIQFQNNGVVDDSQLPKDRFSAERLKGVDSTLKIQPAKLEDSAVYLCASSLGPIQNTEAFFGQGTRLTVV.

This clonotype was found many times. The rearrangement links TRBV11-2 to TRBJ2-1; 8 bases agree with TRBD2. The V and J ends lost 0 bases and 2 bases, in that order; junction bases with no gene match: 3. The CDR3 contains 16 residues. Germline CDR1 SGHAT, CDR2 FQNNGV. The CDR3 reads CASSLDRGLAYNEQFF. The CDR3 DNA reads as TGTGCCAGCAGCTTAGATCGGGGACTAGCCTACAATGAGCAGTTCTTC. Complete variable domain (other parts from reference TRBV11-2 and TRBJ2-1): EAGVAQSPRYKIIEKRQSVAFWCNPISGHATLYWYQQILGQGPKLLIQFQNNGVVDDSQLPKDRFSAERLKGVDSTLKIQPAKLEDSAVYLCASSLDRGLAYNEQFFGPGTRLTVL.